This entry lists 3 T cell receptor beta chains sequenced from one sample in a study of technical replicates of blood from a handful of donors (dated by TCRdb to about 2017). Library method: the immunoSEQ multiplex PCR assay. TCRdb took this table from immuneACCESS and kept in-frame rearrangements with V and J called. Such tables lack part of the clones; where checked against another copy, unresolved V genes explain under half of the gap, and the rest is unexplained. The sample table contains more than 65,000 clones; only one count was recorded for approximately 96% of them. The top ten clonotypes cover roughly 0.3% of the sample. The sequenced sample was T cells isolated from PBMCs. Receptor source: a human donor in good health.

The chain links TRBV29-1 to TRBJ1-1; D gene ambiguous. The V and J ends lost 4 bases and 0 bases respectively, with 9 bases between them. The CDR3 contains 13 residues. Germline loops: CDR1 SQVTM, CDR2 ANQGSEA. CDR3 residues: CSVAAVMNTEAFF. The CDR3 DNA sequence: TGCAGCGTTGCTGCAGTCATGAACACTGAAGCTTTCTTT.

The V call is TRBV5-1, the J call TRBJ2-7; D perhaps matches TRBD1 (6 bases). V lost 4 bases to trimming and J lost 1 base, with 15 bases between them. The CDR3 has 15 residues. Germline V gene data show CDR1 as SGHRS and CDR2 as YFSETQ. CDR3 amino acids: CASSPFDRSSYEQYF. Here the CDR3 DNA reads TGCGCCAGCAGCCCCTTCGACAGGTCTTCCTACGAGCAGTACTTC.

The J gene is TRBJ2-7, the V gene TRBV11-2, with D perhaps TRBD1 (6 bases). Looked up from germline, CDR1 is SGHAT and CDR2 is FQNNGV. The V and J ends lost 0 bases and 2 bases respectively, with 8 bases between them. This CDR3 region has 14 residues. The CDR3 bases are TGTGCCAGCAGCTTAGATGGGGGCCCCTACGAGCAGTACTTC. As protein: CASSLDGGPYEQYF.